Following are 23 T cell receptor beta chains from one sample sequenced in a study of T cells in Graves' hyperthyroidism and ophthalmopathy. The CDR3 regions of TCR beta were amplified from RNA transcripts. First-round RT-PCR of the TCR CDR3 relied on the HTBI primer set. TCRdb ran MiXCR on the multiplex PCR reads and lists one entry per CDR3 protein. The top ten hold approximately 10% of the sample, which has about 380,000 distinct CDR3 sequences, roughly 14% seen once. Sequencing input: blood. All receptors come from a woman between 55 and 75 years old with Graves' hyperthyroidism.

The table lists this clonotype with many counts. The chain combines TRBV12-3 or TRBV12-4 with TRBJ2-1, with a possible D match to TRBD2 (6 bases). V was clipped by 3 bases and J by 5 bases, with 11 bases between them. This CDR3 is built from 14 residues. The CDR3 loop is CASSFYGSDNEQFF. For the CDR3, the DNA is TGTGCCAGCAGTTTTTACGGGAGCGACAATGAGCAGTTCTTC.

This chain joins TRBV7-9 and TRBJ2-2, with 8 bases that match TRBD2. CDR3 length equals 15 residues. The germline V gene encodes CDR1 SEHNR and CDR2 FQNEAQ (reference sequence). V dropped 4 bases and J dropped 0; count of bases not matched to a gene: 1. CDR3 bases: TGTGCCAGCAGCTCACTAGCGGCGAACACCGGGGAGCTGTTTTTT. It translates to CASSSLAANTGELFF. Combining the CDR3 with reference TRBV7-9 and TRBJ2-2 gives the whole variable domain DTGVSQNPRHKITKRGQNVTFRCDPISEHNRLYWYRQTLGQGPEFLTYFQNEAQLEKSRLLSDRFSAERPKGSFSTLEIQRTEQGDSAMYLCASSSLAANTGELFFGEGSRLTVL.

This clonotype was counted at least ten times. The chain recombines TRBV7-9 with TRBJ2-7; D call uncertain. Germline V gene data show CDR1 as SEHNR and CDR2 as FQNEAQ (reference sequence). Trimming took 6 bases from V and 6 from J, leaving 9 bases between them. The CDR3 covers 11 residues. The CDR3 here is CASSRRAEQYF. The CDR3 nucleotides are TGTGCCAGCAGTCGACGGGCCGAGCAGTACTTC.

V usage is TRBV7-8 and J usage is TRBJ1-5, with D tentatively TRBD1 (6 bases). The V end was cut by 5 bases, the J end by 4 bases, with 18 bases between. The germline CDR1 and CDR2 sequences are SGHVS and FQNEAQ. The length of the CDR3 is 16 residues. CDR3 sequence: CASSPYREIRNQPQHF. As DNA, the CDR3 is TGTGCCAGCAGCCCATACAGGGAAATCCGAAATCAGCCCCAGCATTTT.

V and J are TRBV2 and TRBJ2-5; D call uncertain. Germline V gives CDR1 SNHLY, CDR2 FYNNEI. Trimming cost V 3 bases and J 7 bases, with 12 bases left between them. The CDR3 runs 13 residues. CDR3 DNA: TGTGCCAGCAGTGAGGGCAGCCACGGGACCCAGTACTTC. This encodes CASSEGSHGTQYF.

Concerning this clonotype itself: Just one base apart from a much larger clone, this may be a read error. The chain employs TRBV27 and TRBJ2-5; 13 bases are a match to TRBD2. V was pared by 4 bases and J by 4 bases, with 18 bases of the junction left unmatched. Germline V gene lookup returns CDR1 MNHEY and CDR2 SMNVEV (reference sequence). There are 20 residues in the CDR3. CDR3 coding DNA: TGTGCCAGCAGTTCCTGGCGGGACAGTCCTCGACTAGCGGGAGGAGAGACCCAGTACTTC. Translated, it gives CASSSWRDSPRLAGGETQYF.

The chain is built from TRBV10-3 and TRBJ2-4, with D possibly being TRBD1 or TRBD2 (5 bases each). CDR1 is ENHRY and CDR2 is SYGVKD in the germline V gene. The CDR3 has 11 residues. Trimming took 10 bases from V and 7 from J, leaving 11 bases between them. CDR3 sequence: CATRGGNIQYF. Written as DNA, the CDR3 is TGTGCCACGAGGGGCGGGAACATTCAGTACTTC.

The V call is TRBV7-8, the J call TRBJ1-6, with 9 bases that match TRBD1. Trimming cost V 4 bases and J 12 bases; bases outside gene matches: 7. The CDR3 has 14 residues. Germline CDR1 is SGHVS and CDR2 is FQNEAQ. CDR3 region: CASSYRDRERPLHF. In DNA, the CDR3 is TGTGCCAGCAGCTACCGGGACAGGGAACGACCCCTCCACTTT.

This clonotype was detected ten times or more. The chain is built from TRBV2 and TRBJ1-5; 9 bases fit TRBD1. This CDR3 is built from 14 residues. V lost 6 bases, J lost 5 bases, and 5 bases stayed unmatched. Germline-derived CDR1 and CDR2 are SNHLY and FYNNEI. The DNA of the CDR3 is TGTGCCAGCAGCGTGGACAGGGGATATCAGCCCCAGCATTTT. This translates into CASSVDRGYQPQHF.

This clonotype was recorded many times. The chain employs TRBV27 and TRBJ1-1; no clear D. Germline CDR1 MNHEY, CDR2 SMNVEV (reference sequence). V was pared by 5 bases and J by 1 base, with 5 bases between. CDR3 size: 12 residues. The chain's CDR3 is CASSRPNTEAFF. CDR3 bases: TGTGCCAGCAGTAGGCCGAACACTGAAGCTTTCTTT.

This clonotype came up a few times. The chain combines TRBV7-9 with TRBJ2-1; 14 nucleotides match TRBD2. Trimming at V came to 0 bases and at J to 6 bases, leaving 4 bases not matched to a gene. Germline V gene data show CDR1 as SEHNR and CDR2 as FQNEAQ (reference sequence). The CDR3 has 17 amino acids. The CDR3 DNA sequence: TGTGCCAGCAGCTTAGCACCCGGGACTAGCGGGAGCAATGAGCAGTTCTTC. This gives the protein CASSLAPGTSGSNEQFF.

This clonotype occurred many times. The rearrangement joins TRBV20-1 to TRBJ2-5, with TRBD2 identical over 7 bases. V dropped 4 bases and J dropped 3; count of bases not matched to a gene: 5. The CDR3 length is 13 residues. From germline, CDR1 is DFQATT and CDR2 SNEGSKA (reference sequence). Written as DNA, the CDR3 is TGCAGTGCTACCGGGGCGGGGGAAGAGACCCAGTACTTC. Its translation: CSATGAGEETQYF.

V gene TRBV27 combines with J gene TRBJ1-4, with TRBD1 identical over 8 bases. This CDR3 spans 17 amino acids. V shed 5 bases and J 0 bases; nucleotides not matched to a gene: 8. Germline V lookup: CDR1 MNHEY, CDR2 SMNVEV (reference sequence). This CDR3 is CASSRRTGPTTNEKLFF. The CDR3 bases are TGTGCCAGCAGTCGCCGGACAGGGCCTACAACTAATGAAAAACTGTTTTTT.

V usage is TRBV2 and J usage is TRBJ1-5; no definite D call. CDR1 is SNHLY and CDR2 is FYNNEI in the germline V gene. V lost 4 bases, J lost 0 bases, and 7 bases lay in between. The CDR3 is 14 amino acids. This CDR3 is CASSASISNQPQHF. CDR3 sequence (DNA): TGTGCCAGCAGTGCGAGTATTAGCAATCAGCCCCAGCATTTT. Complete variable domain (other parts from reference TRBV2 and TRBJ1-5): EPEVTQTPSHQVTQMGQEVILRCVPISNHLYFYWYRQILGQKVEFLVSFYNNEISEKSEIFDDQFSVERPDGSNFTLKIRSTKLEDSAMYFCASSASISNQPQHFGDGTRLSIL.

In its sample, this clonotype was seen a few times. The CDR3 bases are TGTGCCATCAGTGACAGGGCAAACTATGGCTACACCTTC. Its translation: CAISDRANYGYTF. The chain recombines TRBV10-3 with TRBJ1-2, with a weak D call TRBD1 (5 bases). With 3 bases removed from V and 2 bases from J, the gap between germline ends came to 7 bases. CDR3 size: 13 residues. CDR1 and CDR2 from the germline V gene are ENHRY and SYGVKD.

Points on this clonotype: Just one base apart from a much larger clone, this may be a read error. This sequence joins TRBV5-1 and TRBJ2-1, with 11 positions matching TRBD2. The end of the DNA fits TRBJ2-7 better, so the J call may be wrong. The CDR3 contains 19 residues. Germline CDR1 is SGHRS and CDR2 is YFSETQ. The CDR3 nucleotides are TGCGCCAGCAGCCTACGGGACAGGCCTACTAGCGGGAGCAGCAATGAGCAGTACTTC. Amino acids: CASSLRDRPTSGSSNEQYF.

Notes on this clonotype: One end of the junction varies from germline; a read error may be responsible. V and J are TRBV24-1 and TRBJ2-1, with 9 positions matching TRBD1. The CDR3 covers 16 residues. CDR1 KGHDR and CDR2 SFDVKD come from the germline V gene. CDR3 amino acids: CASSDAGQGPSNEQFF. For the CDR3, the DNA is TGTGCCAGCAGTGACGCGGGACAGGGACCCTCCAATGAGCAGTTCTTC.

The gene calls are TRBV6-1 and TRBJ1-1; a weak D match, TRBD1 (6 bases). In germline, CDR1 is MNHNS, CDR2 SASEGT. V was cut by 8 bases and J by 3 bases, with 19 bases left in between. The CDR3 is 15 amino acids. CDR3 DNA sequence: TGTGCCAGCGGCCGAGTACAGGGATTGCACACTGAAGCTTTCTTT. This gives the protein CASGRVQGLHTEAFF.

This clonotype was seen many times. J is TRBJ1-2 and V is TRBV7-2, with 10 bases that match TRBD1. The CDR3 is 15 amino acids. Per the germline V gene, CDR1 is SGHTA and CDR2 is FQGNSA. With V trimmed by 2 bases and J by 8 bases, 8 bases remained unmatched. CDR3 sequence: CASSLQGQGMDGYTF. CDR3 DNA sequence: TGTGCCAGCAGCTTACAGGGACAGGGGATGGACGGCTACACCTTC.

The table lists this clonotype with many counts. The chain recombines TRBV20-1 with TRBJ1-1; tentatively, D is TRBD1 (5 bases). The CDR3 spans 14 residues. V dropped 0 bases and J dropped 4 bases, with 12 bases sitting between them. CDR1 DFQATT and CDR2 SNEGSKA come from the germline V gene (reference sequence). The CDR3 sequence: CSARDLGGGTEAFF. In DNA form, the CDR3 reads TGCAGTGCTAGAGATCTTGGGGGGGGCACTGAAGCTTTCTTT.

This clonotype was seen at least ten times. This chain links TRBV27 with TRBJ2-7, with no clear D. The CDR3 is 13 residues long. CDR1 and CDR2 from the germline V gene are MNHEY and SMNVEV (reference sequence). Trimming stripped 0 bases from V and 4 bases from J, with 7 bases between. The CDR3 bases are TGTGCCAGCAGTTTATCAAAGGGTTACGAGCAGTACTTC. This codes for CASSLSKGYEQYF.

The table lists this clonotype with many counts. In nucleotides, the CDR3 is TGTGCCTGGGGACAGGGAACGCAGTATTTT. It translates to CAWGQGTQYF. This chain joins TRBV30 and TRBJ2-3, with 8 bases aligning to TRBD1. The junction had 1 base not matched to a gene; V was cut back by 5 bases and J by 9 bases. There are 10 residues in the CDR3. The germline CDR1 and CDR2 sequences are GTSNPN and SVGIG (reference sequence).

This clonotype was recorded many times. The V gene is TRBV7-9, the J gene TRBJ1-1, with D unresolved. This CDR3 has 16 residues. Germline CDR1 is SEHNR and CDR2 is FQNEAQ (reference sequence). Trimming cost V 6 bases and J 0 bases, with 17 bases left between them. This CDR3 is CASREPGVKMNTEAFF. DNA for the CDR3: TGTGCCAGCAGAGAGCCGGGAGTTAAGATGAACACTGAAGCTTTCTTT.